This TCR beta chain is from a study of T cells in Graves' hyperthyroidism and ophthalmopathy. V lost 7 bases to trimming and J lost 7 bases; unmatched junction nucleotides: 9. This CDR3 contains 13 residues. RNA transcripts served as the template for amplifying TCR beta CDR3 regions. The HTBI primer set drove a first-round RT-PCR of the TCR CDR3. From the multiplex PCR reads, TCRdb called clonotypes with MiXCR, one entry per CDR3 protein. The data show approximately 480,000 distinct CDR3 sequences, less than 25% seen once. Input material: blood. This receptor was identified in a young man with Graves' hyperthyroidism. The chain is built from TRBV12-3 or TRBV12-4 and TRBJ1-2; TRBD1 matches at 7 bases. The CDR3 region has the DNA TGTGCCAGCACCGACCTACGGGACAGTGGCTACACCTTC. This translates into CASTDLRDSGYTF.